This TCR beta chain was sequenced for a study of regulatory T cells in long-lasting Graves disease. Study-level results: Persistent patients shared more public clonotypes (2,741) than newly diagnosed patients (about 940). Persistent Graves' patients showed reduced TCR diversity versus newly diagnosed patients.

Researchers made TCR beta libraries by using iRepertoire HTBI primers and running Arm-PCR on CDR3 regions. Original methodology: Sequenced samples collectively carried roughly 63 TRBV and over 11 TRBJ segments. TCRdb re-derived calls from the multiplex PCR reads in MiXCR, one entry per CDR3 protein. TCRdb assigned the V and J calls; the authors' analysis was not used. The table shows around 230,000 distinct CDR3 sequences, with 15% to 20% occurring only once. This clonotype was counted ten times or more. Antigen specificity is unknown. Stated time point: newly diagnosed GD, antithyroid drugs for less than 3 months. Researchers made the TCR library from RNA that was extracted from PBMCs. Graves' disease diagnosis followed American Thyroid Association guidelines. Germline lookup yields CDR1 MDHEN and CDR2 SYDVKM. This CDR3 has 15 residues. V was shortened by 3 bases and J by 1 base, with 10 bases between the two germline ends.

This chain uses TRBV28 with TRBJ2-4, with a weak D call TRBD2 (6 bases). The sequencing here drew on peripheral blood mononuclear cells (PBMCs), taken at new diagnosis, from a patient treated with antithyroid drugs. The clonotype originates from a female donor with Graves disease. The CDR3 loop reads CASSLGGEAKNIQYF. In DNA form, the CDR3 reads TGTGCCAGCAGTTTGGGGGGAGAGGCCAAAAACATTCAGTACTTC.